This TCR beta chain was retrieved from a study of blood T cell repertoires in COVID-19. About the study: Sites across the United States, Italy and Spain contributed samples from acute and convalescent COVID-19. From T cells, B-cell-depleted T cells, or PBMCs came the material, which was cDNA or gDNA.

Germline V lookup: CDR1 LGHDT, CDR2 YNNKEL (reference sequence). CDR3 length: 16 amino acids. Germline trimming cut 0 bases from V and 5 bases from J; bases unmatched to any gene: 6. Under the authors' procedure: Counts of nucleated cells, estimated from reference gene primer amplification, were obtained. Sequencing used immunoSEQ multiplex PCR; TCRdb keeps in-frame clones, though not all of them. That table is the source of V, J and clone size, and D and trimming were worked out from the DNA. The sample carries 100,000 or so clones, about 80% recorded once. The V and J genes are TRBV3-1 (or the pseudogene TRBV3-2) and TRBJ2-2, with 7 bases lining up with TRBD2. The sequenced sample consisted of peripheral blood. The clonotype was recovered from a man in his sixties or seventies with active or convalescent COVID-19. As DNA, the CDR3 is TGTGCCAGCAGCCAAGAGGGGAGGGGATGGACCGGGGAGCTGTTTTTT. Translated: CASSQEGRGWTGELFF.